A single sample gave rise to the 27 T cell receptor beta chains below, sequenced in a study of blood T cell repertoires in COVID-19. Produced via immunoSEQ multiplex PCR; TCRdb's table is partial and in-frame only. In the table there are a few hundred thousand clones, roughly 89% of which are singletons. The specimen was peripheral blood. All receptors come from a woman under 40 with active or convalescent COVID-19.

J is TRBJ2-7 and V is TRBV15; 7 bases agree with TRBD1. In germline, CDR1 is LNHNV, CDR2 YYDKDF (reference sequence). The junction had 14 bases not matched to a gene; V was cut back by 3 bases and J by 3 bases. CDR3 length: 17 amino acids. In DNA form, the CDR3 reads TGTGCCACCAGCAGTCCCCCGCCCAGGGGGACCATCTACGAGCAGTACTTC. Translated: CATSSPPPRGTIYEQYF.

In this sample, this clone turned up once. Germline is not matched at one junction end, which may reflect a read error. In nucleotides, the CDR3 is TGTGCTAGCAGCTTAAGGACTAGCGACTCCTACAATGAGCAGTTCTTC. This codes for CASSLRTSDSYNEQFF. This rearrangement joins TRBV7-7 to TRBJ2-1, with 9 bases identical to TRBD2. Germline lookup yields CDR1 SSHAT and CDR2 FNYEAQ (reference sequence). The CDR3 length is 16 residues. Drawing the rest from reference TRBV7-7 and TRBJ2-1, the complete variable domain is GAGVSQSPRYKVTKRGQDVTLRCDPISSHATLYWYQQALGQGPEFLTYFNYEAQPDKSGLPSDRFSAERPEGSISTLTIQRTEQRDSAMYRCASSLRTSDSYNEQFFGPGTRLTVL.

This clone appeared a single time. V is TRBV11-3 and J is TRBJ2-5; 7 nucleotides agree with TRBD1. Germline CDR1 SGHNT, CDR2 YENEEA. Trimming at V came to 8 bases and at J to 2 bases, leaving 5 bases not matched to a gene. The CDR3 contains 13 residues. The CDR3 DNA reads TGTGCCAGCGGCGCAGGGGGTCAAGAGACCCAGTACTTC. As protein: CASGAGGQETQYF.

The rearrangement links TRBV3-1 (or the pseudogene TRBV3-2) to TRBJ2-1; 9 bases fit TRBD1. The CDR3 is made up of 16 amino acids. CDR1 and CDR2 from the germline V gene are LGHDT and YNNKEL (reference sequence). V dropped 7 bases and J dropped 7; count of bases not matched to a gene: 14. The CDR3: CASNQGWDRALNEQFF. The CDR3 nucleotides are TGTGCCAGCAACCAGGGATGGGACAGGGCCTTGAATGAGCAGTTCTTC.

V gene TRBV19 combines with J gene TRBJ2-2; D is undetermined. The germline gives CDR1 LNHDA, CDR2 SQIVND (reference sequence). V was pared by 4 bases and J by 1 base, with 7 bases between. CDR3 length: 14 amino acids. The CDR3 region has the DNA TGTGCCAGTAGTAATGCGGTGAACACCGGGGAGCTGTTTTTT. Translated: CASSNAVNTGELFF. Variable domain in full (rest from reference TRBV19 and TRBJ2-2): DGGITQSPKYLFRKEGQNVTLSCEQNLNHDAMYWYRQDPGQGLRLIYYSQIVNDFQKGDIAEGYSVSREKKESFPLTVTSAQKNPTAFYLCASSNAVNTGELFFGEGSRLTVL.

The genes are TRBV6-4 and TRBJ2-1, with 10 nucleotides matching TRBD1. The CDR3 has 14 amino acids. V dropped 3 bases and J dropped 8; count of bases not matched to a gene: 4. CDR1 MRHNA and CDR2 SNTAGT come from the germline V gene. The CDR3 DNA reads TGTGCCAGCAGTGAAGGACAGGGGGTCTATGAGCAGTTCTTC. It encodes CASSEGQGVYEQFF.

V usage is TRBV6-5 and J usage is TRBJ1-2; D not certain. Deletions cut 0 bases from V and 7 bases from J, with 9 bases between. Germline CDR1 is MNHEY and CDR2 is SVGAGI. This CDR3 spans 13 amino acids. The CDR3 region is CASSYSGEGGYTF. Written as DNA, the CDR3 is TGTGCCAGCAGTTACTCCGGGGAAGGTGGCTACACCTTC.

CDR3 protein: CASSRTSGSSYNEQFF. CDR3 sequence (DNA): TGCGCCAGCAGCCGGACTAGCGGGAGCTCCTACAATGAGCAGTTCTTC. The chain couples TRBV5-1 to TRBJ2-1, with TRBD2 identical over 13 bases. Germline CDR1 reads SGHRS; CDR2 reads YFSETQ. J gave up 0 bases and V 4 bases, and 1 base lay outside the gene matches. The CDR3 length is 16 residues.

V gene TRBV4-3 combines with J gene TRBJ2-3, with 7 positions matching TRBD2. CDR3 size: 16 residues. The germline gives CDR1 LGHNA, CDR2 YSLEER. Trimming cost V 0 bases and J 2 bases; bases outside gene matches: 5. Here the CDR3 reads CASSQEGRGLTDTQYF. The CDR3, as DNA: TGCGCCAGCAGCCAAGAAGGGAGGGGACTCACAGATACGCAGTATTTT.

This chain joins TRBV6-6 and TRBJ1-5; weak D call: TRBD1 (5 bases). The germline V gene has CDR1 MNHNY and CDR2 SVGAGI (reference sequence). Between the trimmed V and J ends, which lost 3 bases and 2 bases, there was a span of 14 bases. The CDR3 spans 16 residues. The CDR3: CASSYLRDWGNQPQHF. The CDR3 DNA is TGTGCCAGCAGTTATCTTAGGGACTGGGGCAATCAGCCCCAGCATTTT.

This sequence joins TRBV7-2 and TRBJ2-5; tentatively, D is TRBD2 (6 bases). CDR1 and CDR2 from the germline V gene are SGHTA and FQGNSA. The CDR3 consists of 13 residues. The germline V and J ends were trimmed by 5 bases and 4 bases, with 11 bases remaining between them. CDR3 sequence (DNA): TGTGCCAGCAGCGACCGGCGGGGAGAGACCCAGTACTTC. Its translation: CASSDRRGETQYF. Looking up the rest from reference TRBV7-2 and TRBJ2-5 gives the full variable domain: GAGVSQSPSNKVTEKGKDVELRCDPISGHTALYWYRQSLGQGLEFLIYFQGNSAPDKSGLPSDRFSAERTGGSVSTLTIQRTQQEDSAVYLCASSDRRGETQYFGPGTRLLVL.

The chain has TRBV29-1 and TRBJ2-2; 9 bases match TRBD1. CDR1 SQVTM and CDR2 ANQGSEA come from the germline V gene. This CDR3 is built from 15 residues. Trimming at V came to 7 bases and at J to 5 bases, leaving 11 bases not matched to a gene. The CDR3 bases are TGCAGCGCCCAGCGCCGGGACAGGGAAACCGGGGAGCTGTTTTTT. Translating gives CSAQRRDRETGELFF.

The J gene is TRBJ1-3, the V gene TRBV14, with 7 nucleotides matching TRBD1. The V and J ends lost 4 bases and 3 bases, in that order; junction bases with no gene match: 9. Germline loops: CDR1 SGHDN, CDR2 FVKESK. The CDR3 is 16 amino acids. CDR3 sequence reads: CASSPLGQLIGNTIYF. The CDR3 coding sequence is TGTGCCAGCAGCCCCCTGGGACAGCTTATTGGAAACACCATATATTTT.

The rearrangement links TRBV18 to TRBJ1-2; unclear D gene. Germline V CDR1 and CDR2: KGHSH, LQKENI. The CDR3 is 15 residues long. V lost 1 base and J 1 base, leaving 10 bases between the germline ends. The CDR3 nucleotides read TGTGCCAGCTCACCACAGACAAACCGTAACTATGGCTACACCTTC. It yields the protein CASSPQTNRNYGYTF.

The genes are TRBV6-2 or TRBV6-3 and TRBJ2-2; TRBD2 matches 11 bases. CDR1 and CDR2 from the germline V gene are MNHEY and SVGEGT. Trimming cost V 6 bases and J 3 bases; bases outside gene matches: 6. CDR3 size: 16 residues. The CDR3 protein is CASSLAGGLHTGELFF. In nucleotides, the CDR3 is TGTGCCAGCAGCTTAGCGGGGGGGCTTCACACCGGGGAGCTGTTTTTT.

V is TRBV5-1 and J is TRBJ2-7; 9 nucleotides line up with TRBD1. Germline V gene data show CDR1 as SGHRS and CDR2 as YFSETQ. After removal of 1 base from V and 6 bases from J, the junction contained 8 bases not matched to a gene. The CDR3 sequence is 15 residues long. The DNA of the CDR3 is TGCGCCAGCAGCTTGTATGGGACAGGGACAACCGAGCAGTACTTC. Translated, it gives CASSLYGTGTTEQYF.

In DNA, the CDR3 is TGTGCCAGCAGCCAACCGGCTGAAGCTTTCTTT. Translation: CASSQPAEAFF. The chain employs TRBV7-2 and TRBJ1-1, with D unresolved. Deletions cut 5 bases from V and 6 bases from J, with 7 bases between. The CDR3 is made up of 11 amino acids. The germline gives CDR1 SGHTA, CDR2 FQGNSA.

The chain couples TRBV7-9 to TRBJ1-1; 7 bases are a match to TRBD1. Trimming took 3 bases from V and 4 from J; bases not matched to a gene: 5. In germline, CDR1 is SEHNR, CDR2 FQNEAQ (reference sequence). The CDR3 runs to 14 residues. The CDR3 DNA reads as TGTGCCAGCAGCTTGGACAGGCGAGGCACTGAAGCTTTCTTT. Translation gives CASSLDRRGTEAFF.

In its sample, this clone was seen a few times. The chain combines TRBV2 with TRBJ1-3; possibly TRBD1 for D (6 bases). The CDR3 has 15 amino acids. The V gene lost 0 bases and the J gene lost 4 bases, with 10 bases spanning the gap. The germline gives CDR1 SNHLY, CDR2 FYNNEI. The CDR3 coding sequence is TGTGCCAGCAGTGAAGCCTGGGGGGGCGGAAACACCATATATTTT. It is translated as CASSEAWGGGNTIYF.

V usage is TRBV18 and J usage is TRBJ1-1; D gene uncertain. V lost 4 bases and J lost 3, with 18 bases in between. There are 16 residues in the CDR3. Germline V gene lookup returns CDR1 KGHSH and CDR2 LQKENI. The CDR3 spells CASSLSPGLRDTEAFF. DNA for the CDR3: TGTGCCAGCTCACTCTCCCCCGGGTTGAGGGACACTGAAGCTTTCTTT.

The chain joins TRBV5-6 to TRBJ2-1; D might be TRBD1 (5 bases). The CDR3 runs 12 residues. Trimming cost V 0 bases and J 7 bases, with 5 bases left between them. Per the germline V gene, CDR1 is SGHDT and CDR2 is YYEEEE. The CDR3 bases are TGTGCCAGCAGCTTGGCAGGGAATGAGCAGTTCTTC. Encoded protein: CASSLAGNEQFF.

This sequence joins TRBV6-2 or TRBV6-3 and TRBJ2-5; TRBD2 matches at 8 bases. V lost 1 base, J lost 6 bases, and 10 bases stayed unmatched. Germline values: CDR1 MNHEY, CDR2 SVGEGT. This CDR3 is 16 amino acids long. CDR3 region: CASSYLWRGVPKTQYF. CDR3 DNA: TGTGCCAGCAGTTACTTGTGGCGGGGGGTCCCAAAGACCCAGTACTTC.

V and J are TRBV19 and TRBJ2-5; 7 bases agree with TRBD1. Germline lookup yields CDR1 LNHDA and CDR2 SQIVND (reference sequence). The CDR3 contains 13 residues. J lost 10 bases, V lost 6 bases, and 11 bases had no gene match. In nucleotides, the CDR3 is TGTGCCAGTAGCGCGATAGGGGGCGAGGACCAGTACTTC. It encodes CASSAIGGEDQYF.

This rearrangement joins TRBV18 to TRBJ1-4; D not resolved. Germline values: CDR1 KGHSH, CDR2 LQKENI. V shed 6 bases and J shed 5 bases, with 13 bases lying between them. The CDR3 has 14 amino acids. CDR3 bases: TGTGCCAGCTCGGGGAGGCGGAGAAATGAAAAACTGTTTTTT. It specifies CASSGRRRNEKLFF.

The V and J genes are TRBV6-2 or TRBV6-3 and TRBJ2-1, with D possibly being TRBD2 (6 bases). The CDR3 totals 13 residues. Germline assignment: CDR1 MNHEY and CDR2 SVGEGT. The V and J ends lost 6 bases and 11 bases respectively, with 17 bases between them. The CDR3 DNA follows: TGTGCCAGCAGCCCAGGCGGGGCCGGCCAGCAGTTCTTC. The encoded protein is CASSPGGAGQQFF.

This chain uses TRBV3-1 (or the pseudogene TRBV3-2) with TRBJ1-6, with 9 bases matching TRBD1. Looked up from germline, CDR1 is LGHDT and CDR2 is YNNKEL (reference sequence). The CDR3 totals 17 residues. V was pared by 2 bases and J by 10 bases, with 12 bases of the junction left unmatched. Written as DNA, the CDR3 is TGTGCCAGCAGCCAAATAGGGACAGGGTACGTCAAGTCACCCCTCCACTTT. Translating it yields CASSQIGTGYVKSPLHF.

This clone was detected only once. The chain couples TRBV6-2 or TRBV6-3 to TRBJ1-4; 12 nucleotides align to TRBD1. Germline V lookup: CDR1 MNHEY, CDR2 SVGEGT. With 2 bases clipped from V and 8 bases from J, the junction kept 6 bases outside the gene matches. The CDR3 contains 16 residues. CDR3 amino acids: CASSYGTGGSEEKLFF. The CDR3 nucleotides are TGTGCCAGCAGTTACGGGACAGGGGGCAGTGAGGAAAAACTGTTTTTT.